The subject of this entry is one TCR beta chain. The antigen is not known. Assay: immunoSEQ multiplex PCR; the TCRdb copy retains only in-frame clones and omits some. The sample shows 46,000 or so clones, 60% to 80% of them seen only once. The data were obtained in a study of memory CD4+ T cells and cytomegalovirus serostatus. Looking at the study overall: This sample comes from healthy Belgian adults, about nine CMV seropositive, approximately 22 seronegative. Study outcomes and limitations: CMV serostatus prediction reached median AUC around 0.95, or 0.9 with US-trained model.

V was clipped by 2 bases and J by 2 bases, with 7 bases between them. The CDR3 loop spans 13 amino acids. The V gene's germline CDR1 is SGHDT and CDR2 YYEEEE. Single viable CD3+CD4+CD8-CD45RO+ cells were sorted as the memory CD4+ T cells. Input material: memory CD4+ T cells from blood. This receptor was obtained from an adult in good health and CMV-seronegative. This sequence joins TRBV5-6 and TRBJ1-1, with D unclear. CDR3 residues: CASSLRGNTEAFF. In nucleotides, the CDR3 is TGTGCCAGCAGCTTACGGGGAAACACTGAAGCTTTCTTT.